The present T cell receptor beta chain was sequenced within a study of T cell responses to AZD1222 COVID-19 vaccine. General study points: When two AZD1222 doses had been given, Spike-specific TCR breadth and depth rose. Unmutated variant regions reportedly attract nearly half of all spike-specific TCRs.

Points on this clone: The antigen remains unidentified.

V lost 8 bases and J 4 bases, leaving 11 bases between the germline ends. The CDR3 has 11 residues. CDR1 is SQVTM and CDR2 is ANQGSEA in the germline V gene. The table came from immunoSEQ multiplex PCR; TCRdb's copy has only in-frame clones and leaves some out. Of 150,000 or so clones in the sample, over 90% were seen once. The J gene is TRBJ1-2, the V gene TRBV29-1; D unresolved. The sequence was obtained from an adult who received the AZD1222 COVID-19 vaccine. This specimen consisted of peripheral blood, obtained 28 days after the second AZD1222 dose. For the CDR3, the DNA is TGCAGCCTTGGGGAGTCCTATGGCTACACCTTC. Protein sequence: CSLGESYGYTF.